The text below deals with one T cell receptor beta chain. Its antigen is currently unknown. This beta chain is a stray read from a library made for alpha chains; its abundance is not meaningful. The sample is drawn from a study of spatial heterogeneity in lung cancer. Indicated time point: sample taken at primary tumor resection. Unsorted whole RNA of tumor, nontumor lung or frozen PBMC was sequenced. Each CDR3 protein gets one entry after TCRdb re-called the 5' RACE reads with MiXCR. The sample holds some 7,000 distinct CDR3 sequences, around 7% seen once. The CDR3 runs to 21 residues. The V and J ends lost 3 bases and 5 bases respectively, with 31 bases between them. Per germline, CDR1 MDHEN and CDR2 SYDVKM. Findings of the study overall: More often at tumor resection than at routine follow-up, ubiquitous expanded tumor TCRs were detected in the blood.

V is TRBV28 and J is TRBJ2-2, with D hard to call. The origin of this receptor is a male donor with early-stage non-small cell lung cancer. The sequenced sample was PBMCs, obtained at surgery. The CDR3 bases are TGTGCCAGCAGTTTTCCCCCTTTTGTTTCCCGGGTAGGCCAGAGGACCGGGGAGCTGTTTTTT. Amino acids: CASSFPPFVSRVGQRTGELFF.